This note documents a single T cell receptor beta chain sequence. Its cognate antigen is unknown. From germline, CDR1 is LNHDA and CDR2 SQIVND (reference sequence). J was trimmed by 6 bases and V by 5 bases; bases with no gene match: 11. This CDR3 has 17 amino acids. Both 60 Vbeta primers and 13 Jbeta primers went into the PCR. Profiled with immunoSEQ multiplex PCR; TCRdb holds only in-frame clones, not every one. Of about 160,000 clones in the sample, around 83% were seen once. This specimen belongs to a study of cytomegalovirus exposure and HLA in healthy donors. Study-wide points: It was reported that TCR beta sequences correctly inferred the HLA-A and HLA-B alleles for most subjects.

V and J are TRBV19 and TRBJ2-4; 12 nucleotides line up with TRBD2. Sequenced input: PBMCs. This clonotype was obtained from a man in his forties or fifties in good health and CMV-seropositive. CDR3 sequence: CASSVRTSGAGRNIQYF. The CDR3 DNA reads TGTGCCAGTAGTGTCAGGACTAGCGGGGCGGGGAGAAACATTCAGTACTTC.